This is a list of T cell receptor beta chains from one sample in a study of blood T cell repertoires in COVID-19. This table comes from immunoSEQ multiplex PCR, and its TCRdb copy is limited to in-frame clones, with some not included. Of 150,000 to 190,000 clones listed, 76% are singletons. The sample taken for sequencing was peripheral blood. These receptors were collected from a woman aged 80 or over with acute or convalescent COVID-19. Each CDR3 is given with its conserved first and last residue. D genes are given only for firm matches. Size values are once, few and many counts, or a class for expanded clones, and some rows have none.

CDR3: CASSKVYGWTSGTYEQYF; DNA: TGTGCCAGCAGCAAAGTATACGGGTGGACTAGCGGGACCTACGAGCAGTACTTC; D: NA; J: TRBJ2-7; V: TRBV21-1; size: NA
CDR3: CASSLQETAGGTF; DNA: TGCGCCAGCAGCCTACAGGAGACCGCTGGGGGGACCTTC; D: NA; J: TRBJ1-2; V: TRBV5-1; size: NA
CDR3: CASSSEGGSYNEQFF; DNA: TGCGCCAGCAGTTCTGAAGGGGGAAGCTACAATGAGCAGTTCTTC; D: NA; J: TRBJ2-1; V: TRBV5-1; size: NA
CDR3: CASSGRLAGGETQYF; DNA: TGTGCCAGCAGTGGTAGGCTAGCGGGAGGAGAGACCCAGTACTTC; D: TRBD2; J: TRBJ2-5; V: TRBV2; size: NA
CDR3: CASSYSGEEPQHF; DNA: TGTGCCAGCAGTTACTCAGGGGAAGAGCCCCAGCATTTT; D: NA; J: TRBJ1-5; V: TRBV6-5; size: once
CDR3: CASSLTSGKGDTQYF; DNA: TGTGCCAGCAGTCTGACTAGCGGGAAGGGAGATACGCAGTATTTT; D: TRBD2; J: TRBJ2-3; V: TRBV6-5; size: NA
CDR3: CASSTFGTGFDYGYTF; DNA: TGTGCCAGCAGCACCTTCGGGACAGGGTTTGACTATGGCTACACCTTC; D: TRBD1; J: TRBJ1-2; V: TRBV5-5; size: NA
CDR3: CASSYSIGVNTEAFF; DNA: TGTGCCAGCAGTTACTCGATAGGGGTGAACACTGAAGCTTTCTTT; D: NA; J: TRBJ1-1; V: TRBV6-2/TRBV6-3; size: NA
CDR3: CASSLGVFNEKLFF; DNA: TGCGCCAGCAGCTTGGGAGTATTTAATGAAAAACTGTTTTTT; D: NA; J: TRBJ1-4; V: TRBV5-1; size: NA
CDR3: CASSPFATTENIQYF; DNA: TGTGCCAGCAGCCCTTTCGCGACAACCGAAAACATTCAGTACTTC; D: NA; J: TRBJ2-4; V: TRBV7-9; size: NA
CDR3: CASSQNPGLINEKLFF; DNA: TGTGCCAGCAGCCAGAACCCCGGACTGATAAATGAAAAACTGTTTTTT; D: NA; J: TRBJ1-4; V: TRBV4-2; size: NA
CDR3: CASSEQGRGNTEAFF; DNA: TGTGCCAGCAGTGAACAAGGGAGGGGGAACACTGAAGCTTTCTTT; D: NA; J: TRBJ1-1; V: TRBV6-1; size: NA
CDR3: CANYRTSNQPQHF; DNA: TGTGCCAACTACCGGACAAGCAATCAGCCCCAGCATTTT; D: NA; J: TRBJ1-5; V: TRBV27; size: NA
CDR3: CASRRDTSGGRRDTQYF; DNA: TGTGCCAGCAGGAGGGATACTAGCGGGGGGCGGCGGGATACGCAGTATTTT; D: TRBD2; J: TRBJ2-3; V: TRBV7-2; size: NA
CDR3: CASSLTSGTGLDYGYTF; DNA: TGTGCCAGCAGCCTGACTTCCGGGACAGGGTTGGACTATGGCTACACCTTC; D: TRBD1; J: TRBJ1-2; V: TRBV4-2; size: NA
CDR3: CASSLAPPSSGANVLTF; DNA: TGTGCCAGCAGCTTAGCGCCTCCTAGCTCTGGGGCCAACGTCCTGACTTTC; D: NA; J: TRBJ2-6; V: TRBV7-2; size: NA
CDR3: CASSLRAGNQETQYF; DNA: TGTGCCAGCAGCTTACGCGCTGGTAACCAAGAGACCCAGTACTTC; D: NA; J: TRBJ2-5; V: TRBV7-2; size: NA
CDR3: CASSPASTGGRSYEQYF; DNA: TGTGCCAGCAGCCCCGCCTCAACGGGGGGTAGGTCCTACGAGCAGTACTTC; D: TRBD2; J: TRBJ2-7; V: TRBV7-2; size: NA
CDR3: CASSPIRGGSSYEQYF; DNA: TGTGCCAGCAGCCCAATAAGGGGGGGGAGCTCCTACGAGCAGTACTTC; D: NA; J: TRBJ2-7; V: TRBV7-8; size: NA
CDR3: CASTRGGKETQYF; DNA: TGTGCCAGCACGCGTGGGGGGAAAGAGACCCAGTACTTC; D: NA; J: TRBJ2-5; V: TRBV2; size: NA
CDR3: CASSHPDRGKGYTF; DNA: TGTGCCAGCAGCCATCCCGACAGGGGGAAAGGCTACACCTTC; D: TRBD1; J: TRBJ1-2; V: TRBV5-6; size: NA
CDR3: CALTGLGSYGYTF; DNA: TGTGCCTTGACCGGTCTCGGGTCCTATGGCTACACCTTC; D: NA; J: TRBJ1-2; V: TRBV30; size: few
CDR3: CASSLDEAGGAEAFF; DNA: TGCGCCAGCAGCTTGGATGAGGCCGGGGGGGCTGAAGCTTTCTTT; D: NA; J: TRBJ1-1; V: TRBV5-1; size: NA
CDR3: CASSPDFYEQYF; DNA: TGCGCCAGCAGCCCGGACTTTTACGAGCAGTACTTC; D: NA; J: TRBJ2-7; V: TRBV5-1; size: NA
CDR3: CASSYLAGLNEQFF; DNA: TGTGCCAGCAGTTACTTAGCGGGATTGAATGAGCAGTTCTTC; D: TRBD2; J: TRBJ2-1; V: TRBV6-5; size: NA
CDR3: CASSLYMNTEAFF; DNA: TGTGCCAGCAGCTTGTACATGAACACTGAAGCTTTCTTT; D: NA; J: TRBJ1-1; V: TRBV11-3; size: NA
CDR3: CASSQDHGDRAYEQYF; DNA: TGTGCCAGCAGCCAAGATCATGGTGACAGAGCCTACGAGCAGTACTTC; D: NA; J: TRBJ2-7; V: TRBV3-1/TRBV3-2; size: NA
CDR3: CASSGDRYEQYF; DNA: TGTGCCAGCAGCGGGGACAGATACGAGCAGTACTTC; D: TRBD1; J: TRBJ2-7; V: TRBV14; size: NA
CDR3: CASSEALWGAVGYTF; DNA: TGTGCCAGCAGTGAAGCGCTTTGGGGAGCGGTGGGCTACACCTTC; D: NA; J: TRBJ1-2; V: TRBV6-1; size: many
CDR3: CAWKGTGGNTIYF; DNA: TGTGCCTGGAAGGGGACAGGAGGAAACACCATATATTTT; D: TRBD1; J: TRBJ1-3; V: TRBV30; size: NA
CDR3: CAWHSRVEVSPLHF; DNA: TGTGCCTGGCACTCCAGGGTTGAAGTTTCACCCCTCCACTTT; D: NA; J: TRBJ1-6; V: TRBV30; size: NA
CDR3: CASSPSGRGFDEQFF; DNA: TGCGCCAGCAGCCCCAGCGGGAGGGGGTTCGATGAGCAGTTCTTC; D: TRBD2; J: TRBJ2-1; V: TRBV5-1; size: NA
CDR3: CASSPLGENTEAFF; DNA: TGCGCCAGCAGCCCCCTAGGGGAGAACACTGAAGCTTTCTTT; D: NA; J: TRBJ1-1; V: TRBV5-1; size: NA
CDR3: CASSPVDMNTEAFF; DNA: TGTGCCAGCAGCCCTGTCGACATGAACACTGAAGCTTTCTTT; D: NA; J: TRBJ1-1; V: TRBV5-6; size: few
CDR3: CAIRAGGIVTEAFF; DNA: TGTGCCATCAGGGCGGGGGGGATTGTCACTGAAGCTTTCTTT; D: NA; J: TRBJ1-1; V: TRBV10-3; size: NA
CDR3: CASSYKGQGGYEQYF; DNA: TGTGCCAGCAGTTACAAGGGACAGGGTGGTTACGAGCAGTACTTC; D: TRBD1; J: TRBJ2-7; V: TRBV6-5; size: few
CDR3: CASSESLGQPQHF; DNA: TGCGCCAGCAGTGAGTCTTTGGGCCAGCCCCAGCATTTT; D: NA; J: TRBJ1-5; V: TRBV10-1; size: NA
CDR3: CASSQGGGSDEQYF; DNA: TGTGCCAGCAGCCAAGGTGGGGGCTCCGACGAGCAGTACTTC; D: NA; J: TRBJ2-7; V: TRBV4-2; size: NA
CDR3: CASSQQQGAGNTEAFF; DNA: TGTGCCAGCAGCCAACAACAGGGGGCCGGGAACACTGAAGCTTTCTTT; D: TRBD1; J: TRBJ1-1; V: TRBV3-1/TRBV3-2; size: NA
CDR3: CASSSYRDTGELFF; DNA: TGTGCCAGCAGTTCCTACAGGGACACCGGGGAGCTGTTTTTT; D: NA; J: TRBJ2-2; V: TRBV6-2/TRBV6-3; size: NA
CDR3: CASSQEGLAESTDTQYF; DNA: TGTGCCAGCTCCCAAGAAGGACTAGCGGAGAGCACAGATACGCAGTATTTT; D: TRBD2; J: TRBJ2-3; V: TRBV18; size: NA
CDR3: CASSLDGLAEYNEQFF; DNA: TGCGCCAGCAGCTTGGATGGACTAGCGGAGTACAATGAGCAGTTCTTC; D: TRBD2; J: TRBJ2-1; V: TRBV5-1; size: NA
CDR3: CASSYSTGGSSYNEQFF; DNA: TGTGCCAGCAGTTATTCTACAGGGGGGAGCTCCTACAATGAGCAGTTCTTC; D: TRBD1; J: TRBJ2-1; V: TRBV6-2/TRBV6-3; size: NA
CDR3: CASSEQATGASYEQYF; DNA: TGTGCCAGTAGCGAACAGGCGACAGGAGCGAGCTACGAGCAGTACTTC; D: NA; J: TRBJ2-7; V: TRBV19; size: NA
CDR3: CASSVDGGKIYEQYF; DNA: TGTGCCAGCAGCGTTGACGGGGGGAAAATCTACGAGCAGTACTTC; D: TRBD2; J: TRBJ2-7; V: TRBV5-6; size: NA
CDR3: CASSQEDRGTRGNTIYF; DNA: TGCGCCAGCAGCCAAGAGGACAGGGGGACTCGTGGAAACACCATATATTTT; D: TRBD1; J: TRBJ1-3; V: TRBV4-1; size: few
CDR3: CASSSRDSRSYNEQFF; DNA: TGTGCCAGCAGTTCCCGGGACAGTCGCTCCTACAATGAGCAGTTCTTC; D: TRBD1; J: TRBJ2-1; V: TRBV6-5; size: once
CDR3: CASSIEAGRRSPLHF; DNA: TGTGCCAGTAGTATAGAGGCAGGGCGACGCTCACCCCTCCACTTT; D: NA; J: TRBJ1-6; V: TRBV19; size: NA
CDR3: CAWSEMGGENTEAFF; DNA: TGTGCCTGGAGTGAAATGGGGGGAGAGAACACTGAAGCTTTCTTT; D: NA; J: TRBJ1-1; V: TRBV30; size: NA
CDR3: CASRAGTGGNQPQHF; DNA: TGTGCCAGCAGAGCCGGGACAGGGGGTAATCAGCCCCAGCATTTT; D: TRBD1; J: TRBJ1-5; V: TRBV2; size: NA
CDR3: CASSRGSTDTQYF; DNA: TGTGCCAGCAGTAGGGGATCCACAGATACGCAGTATTTT; D: NA; J: TRBJ2-3; V: TRBV7-3; size: NA
CDR3: CASSLRDRPDGYTF; DNA: TGTGCCAGCAGTTTAAGGGACAGGCCTGATGGCTACACCTTC; D: TRBD1; J: TRBJ1-2; V: TRBV28; size: many